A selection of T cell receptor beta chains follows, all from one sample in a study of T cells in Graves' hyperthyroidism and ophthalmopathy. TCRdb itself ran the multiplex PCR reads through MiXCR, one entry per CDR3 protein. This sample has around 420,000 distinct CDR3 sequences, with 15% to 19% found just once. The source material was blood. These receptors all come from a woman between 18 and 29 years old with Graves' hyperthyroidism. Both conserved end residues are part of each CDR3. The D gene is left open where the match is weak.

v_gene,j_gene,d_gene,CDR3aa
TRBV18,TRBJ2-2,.,CASSPNTGELFF
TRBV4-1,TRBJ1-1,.,CATGENTEAFF
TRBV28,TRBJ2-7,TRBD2,CASRDPGSGRGYEQYF
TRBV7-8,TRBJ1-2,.,CASSSAEGGDGYTF
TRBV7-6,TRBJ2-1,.,CASSLTTDLKGGQFF
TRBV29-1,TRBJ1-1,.,CSTRGGTDTEAFF
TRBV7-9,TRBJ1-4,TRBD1,CASSSGQGEKLFF
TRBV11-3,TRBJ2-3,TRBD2,CATGKKSLAGAMQYF
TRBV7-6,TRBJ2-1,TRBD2,CASSLTSGTYNEQFF
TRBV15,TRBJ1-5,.,CATSRDAGNQPQHF
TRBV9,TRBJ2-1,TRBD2,CASSTGTSGYHEQFF
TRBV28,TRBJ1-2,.,CASTPPGGASGYTF
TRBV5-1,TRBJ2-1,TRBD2,CASSLAVGPGLVSYNEQFF
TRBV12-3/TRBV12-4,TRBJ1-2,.,CASSPGTGYTF
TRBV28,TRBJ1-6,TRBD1,CASSKTGYNSPLHF
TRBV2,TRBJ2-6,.,CASTTGSGANVLTF